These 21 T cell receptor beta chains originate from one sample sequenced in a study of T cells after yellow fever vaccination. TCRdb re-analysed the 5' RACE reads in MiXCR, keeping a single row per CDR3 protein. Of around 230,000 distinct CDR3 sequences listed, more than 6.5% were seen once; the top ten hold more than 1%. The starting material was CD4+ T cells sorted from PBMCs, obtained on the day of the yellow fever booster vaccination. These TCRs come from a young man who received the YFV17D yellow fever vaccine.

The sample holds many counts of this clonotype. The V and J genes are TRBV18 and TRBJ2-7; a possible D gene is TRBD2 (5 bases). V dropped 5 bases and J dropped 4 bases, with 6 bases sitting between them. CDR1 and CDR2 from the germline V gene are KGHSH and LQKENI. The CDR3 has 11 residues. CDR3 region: CASSGEYEQYF. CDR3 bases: TGTGCCAGCTCAGGGGAGTACGAGCAGTACTTC.

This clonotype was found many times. The CDR3 DNA sequence: TGTGCCAGCAGCTTTCTCCGGGGTCAGGGCAAAAACATTCAGTACTTC. As protein: CASSFLRGQGKNIQYF. The V gene is TRBV7-2, the J gene TRBJ2-4, with D possibly being TRBD1 or TRBD2 (5 bases each). This CDR3 has 16 amino acids. Germline V gene data show CDR1 as SGHTA and CDR2 as FQGNSA. The V end was cut by 3 bases, the J end by 3 bases, with 15 bases between.

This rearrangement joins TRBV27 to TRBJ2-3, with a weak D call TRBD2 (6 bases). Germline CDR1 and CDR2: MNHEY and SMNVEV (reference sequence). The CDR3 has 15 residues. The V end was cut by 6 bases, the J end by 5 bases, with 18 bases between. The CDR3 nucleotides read TGTGCCAGCAGCCCTGCGGCGGGAACCGTAGATACGCAGTATTTT. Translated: CASSPAAGTVDTQYF.

The CDR3 protein is CATSRADRAEKLFF. CDR3 coding DNA: TGTGCCACCAGCAGAGCGGACAGGGCCGAAAAACTGTTTTTT. The rearrangement uses TRBV15 and TRBJ1-4; 8 nucleotides line up with TRBD1. The CDR3 loop spans 14 amino acids. The trim removed 1 base at V and 8 bases at J, leaving 3 bases unmatched. The germline CDR1 and CDR2 sequences are LNHNV and YYDKDF (reference sequence).

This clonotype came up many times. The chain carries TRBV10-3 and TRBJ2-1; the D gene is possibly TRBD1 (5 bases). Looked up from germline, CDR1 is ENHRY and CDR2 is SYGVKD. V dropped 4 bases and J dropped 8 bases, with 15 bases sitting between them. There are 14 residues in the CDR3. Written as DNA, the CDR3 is TGTGCCATCAGTGGTGGGGCGAATTCAGATGAGCAGTTCTTC. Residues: CAISGGANSDEQFF.

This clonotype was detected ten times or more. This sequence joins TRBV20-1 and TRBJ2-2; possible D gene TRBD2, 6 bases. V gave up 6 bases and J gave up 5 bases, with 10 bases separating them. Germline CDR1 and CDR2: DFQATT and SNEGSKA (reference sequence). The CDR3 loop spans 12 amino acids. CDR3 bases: TGCAGTGCAGGCCGGGGGACCGGGGAGCTGTTTTTT. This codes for CSAGRGTGELFF.

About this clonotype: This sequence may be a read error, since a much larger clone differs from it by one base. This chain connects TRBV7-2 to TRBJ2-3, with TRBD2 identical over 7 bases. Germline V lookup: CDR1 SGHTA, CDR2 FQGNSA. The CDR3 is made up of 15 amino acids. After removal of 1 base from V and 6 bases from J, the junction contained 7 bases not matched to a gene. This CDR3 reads CASSLVCGSYDTQYF. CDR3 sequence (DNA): TGTGCCAGCAGCTTAGTCTGCGGGAGCTATGATACGCAGTATTTT.

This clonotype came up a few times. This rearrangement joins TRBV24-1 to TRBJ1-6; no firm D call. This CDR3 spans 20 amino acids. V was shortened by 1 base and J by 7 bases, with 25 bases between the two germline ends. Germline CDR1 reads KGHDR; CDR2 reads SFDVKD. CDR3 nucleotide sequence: TGTGCCACCAGTGATTTTTCCGGGAATCCGATCGACCGCCGGAATTCACCCCTCCACTTT. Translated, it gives CATSDFSGNPIDRRNSPLHF.

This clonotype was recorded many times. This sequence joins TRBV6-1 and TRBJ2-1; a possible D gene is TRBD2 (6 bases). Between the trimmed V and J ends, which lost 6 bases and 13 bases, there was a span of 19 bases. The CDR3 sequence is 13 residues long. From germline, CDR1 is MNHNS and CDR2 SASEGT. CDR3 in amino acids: CASREPGLTVQFF. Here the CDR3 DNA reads TGTGCCAGCAGGGAGCCGGGACTCACGGTACAGTTCTTC.

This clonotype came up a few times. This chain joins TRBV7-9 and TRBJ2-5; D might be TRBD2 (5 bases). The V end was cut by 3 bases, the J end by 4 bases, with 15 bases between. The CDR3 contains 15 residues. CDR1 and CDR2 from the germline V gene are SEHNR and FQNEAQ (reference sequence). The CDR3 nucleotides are TGTGCCAGCAGCTTTAGGCGTCTAGCCCCAGAGACCCAGTACTTC. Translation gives CASSFRRLAPETQYF. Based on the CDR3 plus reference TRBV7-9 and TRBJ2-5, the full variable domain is DTGVSQNPRHKITKRGQNVTFRCDPISEHNRLYWYRQTLGQGPEFLTYFQNEAQLEKSRLLSDRFSAERPKGSFSTLEIQRTEQGDSAMYLCASSFRRLAPETQYFGPGTRLLVL.

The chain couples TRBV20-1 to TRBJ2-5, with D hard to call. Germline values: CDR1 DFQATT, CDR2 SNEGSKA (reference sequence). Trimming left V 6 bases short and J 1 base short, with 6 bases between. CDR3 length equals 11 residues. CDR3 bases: TGCAGTGCCCACACCCAAGAGACCCAGTACTTC. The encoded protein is CSAHTQETQYF.

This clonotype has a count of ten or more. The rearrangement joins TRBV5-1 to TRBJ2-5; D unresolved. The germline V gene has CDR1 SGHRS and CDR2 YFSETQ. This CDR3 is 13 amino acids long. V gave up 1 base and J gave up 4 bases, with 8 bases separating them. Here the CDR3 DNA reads TGCGCCAGCAGCTTGCGGGCCGTAGAGACCCAGTACTTC. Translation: CASSLRAVETQYF.

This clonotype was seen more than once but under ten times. The DNA for the CDR3 is TGTGCCAGCAGCCCAACGGGGACAGGCCAAGAGACCCAGTACTTC. This encodes CASSPTGTGQETQYF. This rearrangement joins TRBV5-5 to TRBJ2-5, with 8 bases identical to TRBD1. The V segment lost 4 bases and the J segment 1 base; nucleotides outside the gene matches: 6. Germline V CDR1 and CDR2: SGHKS, YYEKEE (reference sequence). CDR3 length: 15 amino acids.

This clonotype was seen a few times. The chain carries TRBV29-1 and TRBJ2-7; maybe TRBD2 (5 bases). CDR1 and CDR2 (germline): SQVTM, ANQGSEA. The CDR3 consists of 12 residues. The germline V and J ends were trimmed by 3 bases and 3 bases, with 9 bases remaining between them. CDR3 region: CSVDSGSYEQYF. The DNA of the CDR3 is TGCAGCGTTGACAGTGGGAGCTACGAGCAGTACTTC.

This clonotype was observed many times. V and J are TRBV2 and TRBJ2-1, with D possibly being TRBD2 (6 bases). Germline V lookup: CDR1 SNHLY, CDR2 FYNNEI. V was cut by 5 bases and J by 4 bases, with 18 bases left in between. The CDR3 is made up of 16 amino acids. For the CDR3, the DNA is TGTGCCAGCAGTCCCCCCCTGGCGGGAAAATACAATGAGCAGTTCTTC. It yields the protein CASSPPLAGKYNEQFF.

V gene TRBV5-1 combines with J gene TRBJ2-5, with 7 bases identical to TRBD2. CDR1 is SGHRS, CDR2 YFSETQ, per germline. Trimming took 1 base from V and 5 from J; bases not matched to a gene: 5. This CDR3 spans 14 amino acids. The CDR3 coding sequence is TGCGCCAGCAGCTTGATGACTAGCAGGGAGACCCAGTACTTC. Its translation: CASSLMTSRETQYF.

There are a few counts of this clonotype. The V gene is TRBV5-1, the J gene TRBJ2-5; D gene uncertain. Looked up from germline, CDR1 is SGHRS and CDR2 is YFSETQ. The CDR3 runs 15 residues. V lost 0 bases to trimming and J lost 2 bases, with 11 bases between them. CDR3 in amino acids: CASSLVSASQETQYF. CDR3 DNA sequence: TGCGCCAGCAGCTTGGTCTCTGCCTCACAAGAGACCCAGTACTTC.

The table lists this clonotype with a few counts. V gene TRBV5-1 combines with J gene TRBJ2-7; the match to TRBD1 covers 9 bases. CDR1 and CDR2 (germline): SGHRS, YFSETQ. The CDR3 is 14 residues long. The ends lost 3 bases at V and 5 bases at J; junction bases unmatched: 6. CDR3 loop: CASSSGQGYHEQYF. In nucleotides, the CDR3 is TGCGCCAGCAGCTCGGGACAGGGATACCACGAGCAGTACTTC.

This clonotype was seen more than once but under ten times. For the CDR3, the DNA is TGTGCCACCCGACAGGGAATAGGTGAGCAGTTCTTC. Amino acid sequence: CATRQGIGEQFF. This sequence joins TRBV19 and TRBJ2-1; 7 bases line up with TRBD1. J gave up 9 bases and V 10 bases, and 9 bases lay outside the gene matches. The CDR3 consists of 12 residues. Germline CDR1 is LNHDA and CDR2 is SQIVND (reference sequence).

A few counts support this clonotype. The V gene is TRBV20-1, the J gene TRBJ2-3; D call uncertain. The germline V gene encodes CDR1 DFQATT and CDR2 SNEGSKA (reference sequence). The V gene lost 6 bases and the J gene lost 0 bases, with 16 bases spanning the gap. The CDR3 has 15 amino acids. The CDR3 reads CSADHQLISTDTQYF. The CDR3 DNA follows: TGCAGTGCGGACCATCAGTTGATTAGCACAGATACGCAGTATTTT.

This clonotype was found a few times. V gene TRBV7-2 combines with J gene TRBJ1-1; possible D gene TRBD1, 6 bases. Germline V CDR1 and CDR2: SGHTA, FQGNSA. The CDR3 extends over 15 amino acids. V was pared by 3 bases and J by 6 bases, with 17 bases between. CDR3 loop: CASSFRPQGIAEAFF. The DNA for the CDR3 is TGTGCCAGCAGCTTTAGACCACAGGGAATCGCTGAAGCTTTCTTT. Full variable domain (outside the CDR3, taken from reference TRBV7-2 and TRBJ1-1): GAGVSQSPSNKVTEKGKDVELRCDPISGHTALYWYRQSLGQGLEFLIYFQGNSAPDKSGLPSDRFSAERTGGSVSTLTIQRTQQEDSAVYLCASSFRPQGIAEAFFGQGTRLTVV.